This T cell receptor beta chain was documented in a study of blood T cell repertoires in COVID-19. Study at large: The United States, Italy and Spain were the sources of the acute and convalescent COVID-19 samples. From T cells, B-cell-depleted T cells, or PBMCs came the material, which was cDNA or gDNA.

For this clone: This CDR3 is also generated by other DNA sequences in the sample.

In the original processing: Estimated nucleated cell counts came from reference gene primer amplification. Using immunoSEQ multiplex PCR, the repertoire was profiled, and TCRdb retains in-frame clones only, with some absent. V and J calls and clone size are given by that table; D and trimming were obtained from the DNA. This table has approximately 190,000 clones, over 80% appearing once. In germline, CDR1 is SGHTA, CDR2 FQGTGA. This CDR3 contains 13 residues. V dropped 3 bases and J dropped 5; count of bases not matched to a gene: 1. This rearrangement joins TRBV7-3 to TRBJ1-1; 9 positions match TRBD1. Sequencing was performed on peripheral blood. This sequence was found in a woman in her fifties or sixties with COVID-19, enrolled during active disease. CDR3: CASSLGQGTEAFF. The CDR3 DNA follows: TGTGCCAGCAGCTTGGGACAGGGAACTGAAGCTTTCTTT.